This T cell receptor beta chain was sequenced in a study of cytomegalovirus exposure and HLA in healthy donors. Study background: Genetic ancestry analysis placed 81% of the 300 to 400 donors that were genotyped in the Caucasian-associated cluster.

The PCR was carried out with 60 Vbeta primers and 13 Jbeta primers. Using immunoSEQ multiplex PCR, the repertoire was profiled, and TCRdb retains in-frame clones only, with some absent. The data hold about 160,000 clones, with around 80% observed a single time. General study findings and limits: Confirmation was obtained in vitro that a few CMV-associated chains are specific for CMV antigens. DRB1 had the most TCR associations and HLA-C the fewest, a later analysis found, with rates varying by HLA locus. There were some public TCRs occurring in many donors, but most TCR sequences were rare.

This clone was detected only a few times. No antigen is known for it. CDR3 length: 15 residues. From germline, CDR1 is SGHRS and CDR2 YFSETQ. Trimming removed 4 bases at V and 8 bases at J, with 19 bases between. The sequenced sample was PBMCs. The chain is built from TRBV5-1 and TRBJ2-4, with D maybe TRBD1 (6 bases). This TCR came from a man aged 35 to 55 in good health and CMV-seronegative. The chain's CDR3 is CASSKEGRGLDIQYF. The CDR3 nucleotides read TGCGCCAGCAGCAAAGAGGGTAGGGGGTTAGACATTCAGTACTTC.